The 15 T cell receptor beta chains below were found in one sample sequenced in a study of T cells after yellow fever vaccination. In TCRdb, the 5' RACE reads were re-called with MiXCR into one record per CDR3 protein. The data contain 300,000 to 350,000 distinct CDR3 sequences, around 4.1% of them singletons. The sample here was PBMCs, taken 5 days after the yellow fever booster vaccination. The receptors here all came from a man in his late teens or twenties who received the YFV17D yellow fever vaccine.

The chain uses TRBV6-5 and TRBJ2-7; D remains unclear. The V gene lost 5 bases and the J gene lost 2 bases, with 10 bases spanning the gap. The germline V gene has CDR1 MNHEY and CDR2 SVGAGI. There are 13 residues in the CDR3. The CDR3 bases are TGTGCCAGCAGTCGGAGCAAAACCTACGAGCAGTACTTC. The encoded protein is CASSRSKTYEQYF.

About this clonotype: One base away lies a much larger clone, so this may be a sequencing read error. The rearrangement joins TRBV11-2 to TRBJ2-3; D might be TRBD2 (6 bases). The CDR3 runs 14 residues. Germline V gene data show CDR1 as SGHAT and CDR2 as FQNNGV. Trimming shortened V by 5 bases and J by 7 bases, and 16 bases separated the two germline ends. The CDR3 region is CASSPDGGLHTQYF. In DNA form, the CDR3 reads TGTGCCAGCAGCCCGGACGGGGGTCTGCATACGCAGTATTTT.

Worth noting for this clonotype: This may stem from a read error, because a much larger clone lies one nucleotide away. The chain carries TRBV7-3 and TRBJ1-1; D remains ambiguous. The CDR3 length is 13 residues. The germline V and J ends were trimmed by 5 bases and 1 base, with 8 bases remaining between them. Germline V gene data show CDR1 as SGHTA and CDR2 as FQGTGA. Written as DNA, the CDR3 is TGTGCCAGCAGCGCACAGTCGAACACTGAAGCTTTCTTT. Protein sequence: CASSAQSNTEAFF.

The chain employs TRBV11-3 and TRBJ2-3; tentative D call: TRBD1 (5 bases). Trimming took 8 bases from V and 2 from J, leaving 23 bases between them. Germline V gene data show CDR1 as SGHNT and CDR2 as YENEEA. CDR3 length equals 17 residues. CDR3 loop: CASLQPTGPGPTDTQYF. The CDR3 DNA reads TGTGCCAGCCTCCAACCTACGGGTCCAGGGCCCACAGATACGCAGTATTTT.

This clonotype was recorded at least ten times. One junction end disagrees with the germline gene, perhaps due to a read error. This chain links TRBV5-1 with TRBJ2-5, with a possible D match to TRBD2 (5 bases). CDR1 and CDR2 (germline): SGHRS, YFSETQ. This CDR3 comprises 13 residues. The CDR3 is CASSLDRGETQYF. The CDR3 DNA follows: TGTGCCAGCAGCTTAGACCGGGGAGAGACCCAGTACTTC.

This clonotype occurred a few times. The chain couples TRBV10-3 to TRBJ2-7, with D perhaps TRBD1 (6 bases). Trimming cost V 10 bases and J 2 bases, with 12 bases left between them. CDR1 is ENHRY and CDR2 is SYGVKD in the germline V gene. The CDR3 consists of 12 residues. CDR3 DNA sequence: TGTGCCACGTCAGGGGCGACCTACGAGCAGTACTTC. Amino acid sequence: CATSGATYEQYF.

This rearrangement joins TRBV21-1 to TRBJ2-6; TRBD1, as called in the table, went unchecked against the DNA. TRBV21-1 is shown as a pseudogene. The CDR3 runs 20 residues. The CDR3 loop reads CASSKAHPGQGASGANVLTF. CDR3 nucleotide sequence: TGTGCCAGCAGCAAAGCCCACCCGGGACAGGGGGCTAGTGGGGCCAACGTCCTGACTTTC.

This clonotype was counted between two and nine times. This rearrangement joins TRBV5-1 to TRBJ2-3; D might be TRBD1 or TRBD2, each matching 5 bases. The ends were cut back, 1 base at V and 3 bases at J, with 12 bases in the middle. In germline, CDR1 is SGHRS, CDR2 YFSETQ. The CDR3 has 15 amino acids. The CDR3 loop reads CASSLYEGRTDTQYF. DNA of the CDR3: TGCGCCAGCAGCTTGTACGAGGGGCGGACAGATACGCAGTATTTT.

This clonotype was detected a few times. V gene TRBV7-2 combines with J gene TRBJ2-6; 10 bases fit TRBD2. J gave up 0 bases and V 1 base, and 3 bases lay outside the gene matches. The CDR3 totals 18 residues. CDR1 is SGHTA and CDR2 is FQGNSA in the germline V gene. CDR3 DNA sequence: TGTGCCAGCAGCTTAGGGGGACTAGCGAACTCTGGGGCCAACGTCCTGACTTTC. Its translation is CASSLGGLANSGANVLTF. The full variable domain, rest sourced from reference TRBV7-2 and TRBJ2-6, is GAGVSQSPSNKVTEKGKDVELRCDPISGHTALYWYRQSLGQGLEFLIYFQGNSAPDKSGLPSDRFSAERTGGSVSTLTIQRTQQEDSAVYLCASSLGGLANSGANVLTFGAGSRLTVL.

The chain is built from TRBV7-2 and TRBJ2-5, with TRBD1 as a possible D gene (6 bases). The CDR3 runs to 14 residues. The V gene's germline CDR1 is SGHTA and CDR2 FQGNSA. V was clipped by 5 bases and J by 2 bases, with 12 bases between them. The DNA for the CDR3 is TGTGCCAGCAGCCCCGACAGGAGTCAAGAGACCCAGTACTTC. Amino acid sequence: CASSPDRSQETQYF. The complete variable domain, with remaining parts taken from reference TRBV7-2 and TRBJ2-5, reads GAGVSQSPSNKVTEKGKDVELRCDPISGHTALYWYRQSLGQGLEFLIYFQGNSAPDKSGLPSDRFSAERTGGSVSTLTIQRTQQEDSAVYLCASSPDRSQETQYFGPGTRLLVL.

This clonotype has more than one count but fewer than ten. CDR3 sequence (DNA): TGTGCCAGCAGCTCGCGAGGACAGGGGTACGAAGAGACCCAGTACTTC. Amino acid sequence: CASSSRGQGYEETQYF. The J gene is TRBJ2-5, the V gene TRBV3-1; 9 bases map to TRBD1. CDR3 length: 16 residues. The germline gives CDR1 LGHDT, CDR2 YNNKEL (reference sequence). Trimming took 5 bases from V and 3 from J; bases not matched to a gene: 10.

This clonotype was detected ten times or more. For the CDR3, the DNA is TGTGCCAGCAGCCAGCTTGAGACAGGGTACACCGGGGAGCTGTTTTTT. It codes for CASSQLETGYTGELFF. This rearrangement joins TRBV7-7 to TRBJ2-2, with 7 positions matching TRBD1. CDR3 size: 16 residues. Germline V gene data show CDR1 as SSHAT and CDR2 as FNYEAQ (reference sequence). J was trimmed by 3 bases and V by 5 bases; bases with no gene match: 9. Based on the CDR3 plus reference TRBV7-7 and TRBJ2-2, the full variable domain is GAGVSQSPRYKVTKRGQDVTLRCDPISSHATLYWYQQALGQGPEFLTYFNYEAQPDKSGLPSDRFSAERPEGSISTLTIQRTEQRDSAMYRCASSQLETGYTGELFFGEGSRLTVL.

The sample holds a few counts of this clonotype. The J gene is TRBJ1-4, the V gene TRBV5-1, with TRBD1 as a possible D gene (5 bases). The ends were cut back, 3 bases at V and 5 bases at J, with 14 bases in the middle. Germline assignment: CDR1 SGHRS and CDR2 YFSETQ. CDR3 length equals 15 residues. The CDR3 loop is CASSSGQGRNEKLFF. CDR3 in DNA: TGCGCCAGCAGCTCAGGACAAGGTCGGAATGAAAAACTGTTTTTT.

The rearrangement links TRBV9 to TRBJ2-1, with 12 nucleotides matching TRBD2. The CDR3 covers 16 residues. Germline trimming cut 6 bases from V and 4 bases from J; bases unmatched to any gene: 8. Germline assignment: CDR1 SGDLS and CDR2 YYNGEE. Here the CDR3 reads CASTKTSGGSYNEQFF. The CDR3 DNA reads as TGTGCCAGCACCAAGACTAGCGGGGGATCTTACAATGAGCAGTTCTTC.

In its sample, this clonotype was seen many times. This chain's CDR3 is CASSPGPPEEDTQYF. The CDR3 DNA is TGTGCCAGCAGCCCCGGACCCCCGGAGGAGGATACGCAGTATTTT. The V call is TRBV13, the J call TRBJ2-3, with D tentatively TRBD2 (5 bases). The germline gives CDR1 PRHDT, CDR2 FYEKMQ (reference sequence). The CDR3 extends over 15 amino acids. Trimming left V 5 bases short and J 6 bases short, with 18 bases between.